This note documents a single T cell receptor (beta chain) sequence. These data originate in a study of blood T cell repertoires in COVID-19. Across the study: The United States, Italy and Spain were the sources of the acute and convalescent COVID-19 samples. T cells, B-cell-depleted T cells, or PBMCs provided the cDNA or gDNA that served as material.

As processed by the authors: Estimated nucleated cell counts came from reference gene primer amplification. Produced via immunoSEQ multiplex PCR; TCRdb's table is partial and in-frame only. The V and J calls and clone size come from that table; D and trimming were worked out from the DNA. Of about 80,000 clones in the sample, more than 70% were seen once. CDR1 and CDR2 from the germline V gene are SNHLY and FYNNEI. The CDR3 loop spans 17 amino acids. V was clipped by 4 bases and J by 3 bases; unmatched bases: 4. The sequenced material came from peripheral blood. V usage is TRBV2 and J usage is TRBJ2-6, with 12 bases identical to TRBD1. The receptor comes from a man older than 75 with active or convalescent COVID-19. CDR3 DNA: TGTGCCAGCAGTGGTGGGACAGGGGGCAGTGGGGCCAACGTCCTGACTTTC. Translating it yields CASSGGTGGSGANVLTF. The variable domain in full, with the rest retrieved from reference TRBV2 and TRBJ2-6, is EPEVTQTPSHQVTQMGQEVILRCVPISNHLYFYWYRQILGQKVEFLVSFYNNEISEKSEIFDDQFSVERPDGSNFTLKIRSTKLEDSAMYFCASSGGTGGSGANVLTFGAGSRLTVL.